Presented here are 18 T cell receptor beta chains from one specimen sequenced in a study of cytomegalovirus exposure and HLA in healthy donors. Primers included in the PCR were 60 Vbeta and 13 Jbeta primers. Profiled with immunoSEQ multiplex PCR; TCRdb holds only in-frame clones, not every one. The sample contains around 150,000 clones, approximately 72% of which appear only once. The specimen sequenced was PBMCs. The receptors stem from a female donor in good health and CMV-seronegative.

Points on this clone: At the DNA level, this CDR3 is encoded by other sequences in the same sample as well. This sequence joins TRBV5-1 and TRBJ1-3; D may be TRBD1 (5 bases). The ends were cut back, 0 bases at V and 7 bases at J, with 14 bases in the middle. The CDR3 is 15 amino acids. Per germline, CDR1 SGHRS and CDR2 YFSETQ. The CDR3 spells CASSLAQGSGNTIYF. CDR3 DNA sequence: TGCGCCAGCAGCTTGGCGCAGGGCAGTGGGAACACCATATATTTT.

This clone was observed a handful of times. The chain recombines TRBV6-6 with TRBJ1-3; the D is unclear. Germline CDR1 and CDR2: MNHNY and SVGAGI (reference sequence). Trimming took off 4 bases at V and 0 bases at J, with 7 bases between the two ends. This CDR3 has 14 amino acids. This CDR3 reads CASSSTPSGNTIYF. The CDR3 coding sequence is TGTGCCAGCAGTTCTACTCCCTCTGGAAACACCATATATTTT.

V and J are TRBV5-1 and TRBJ2-7; D call uncertain. The CDR3 has 13 residues. Germline-derived CDR1 and CDR2 are SGHRS and YFSETQ. The V end lost 4 bases, the J end lost 4 bases, and 12 bases lay between the germline ends. The CDR3 is CASSQPPGYEQYF. The CDR3 DNA reads as TGCGCCAGCAGCCAACCTCCCGGGTACGAGCAGTACTTC. Combining the CDR3 with reference TRBV5-1 and TRBJ2-7 gives the whole variable domain KAGVTQTPRYLIKTRGQQVTLSCSPISGHRSVSWYQQTPGQGLQFLFEYFSETQRNKGNFPGRFSGRQFSNSRSEMNVSTLELGDSALYLCASSQPPGYEQYFGPGTRLTVT.

The chain links TRBV5-4 to TRBJ2-1; 11 bases align to TRBD2. From germline, CDR1 is SGHNT and CDR2 YYREEE (reference sequence). This CDR3 region has 15 residues. J gave up 4 bases and V 4 bases, and 4 bases lay outside the gene matches. The chain's CDR3 is CASSQGTSGYNEQFF. The CDR3 region has the DNA TGTGCCAGCAGCCAGGGGACTAGCGGTTACAATGAGCAGTTCTTC.

The V and J genes are TRBV18 and TRBJ2-1; 10 bases line up with TRBD2. V shed 3 bases and J 10 bases; nucleotides not matched to a gene: 9. The CDR3 length is 15 residues. Germline assignment: CDR1 KGHSH and CDR2 LQKENI. The CDR3: CASSPVASGSREQFF. The DNA for the CDR3 is TGTGCCAGCTCACCCGTGGCTAGCGGGAGTCGCGAGCAGTTCTTC.

The chain joins TRBV5-1 to TRBJ2-5, with 15 bases that match TRBD2. Germline V gene data show CDR1 as SGHRS and CDR2 as YFSETQ. This CDR3 comprises 15 residues. J gave up 11 bases and V 4 bases, and 9 bases lay outside the gene matches. The CDR3 loop reads CASSLGLAGGSEQYF. The DNA for the CDR3 is TGCGCCAGCAGCCTAGGACTAGCGGGAGGGAGTGAGCAGTACTTC.

This clone turned up a few times. This chain connects TRBV27 to TRBJ2-4, with 9 bases matching TRBD1. This CDR3 has 15 amino acids. Germline-derived CDR1 and CDR2 are MNHEY and SMNVEV (reference sequence). J gave up 5 bases and V 4 bases, and 6 bases lay outside the gene matches. The CDR3 loop is CASSSGTGIENIQYF. The DNA of the CDR3 is TGTGCCAGCAGTTCAGGGACAGGGATAGAAAACATTCAGTACTTC.

This clone was seen only a few times. The chain links TRBV27 to TRBJ1-1, with TRBD1 as a possible D gene (5 bases). Between the trimmed V and J ends, which lost 8 bases and 5 bases, there was a span of 15 bases. The CDR3 loop spans 13 amino acids. The germline V gene has CDR1 MNHEY and CDR2 SMNVEV (reference sequence). Here the CDR3 reads CASRKGEGTEAFF. Here the CDR3 DNA reads TGTGCCAGCCGTAAAGGGGAGGGTACTGAAGCTTTCTTT.

The chain links TRBV6-1 to TRBJ2-3; D possibly corresponds to TRBD2 (5 bases). V was trimmed by 8 bases and J by 0 bases, leaving 12 bases between them. The CDR3 runs to 14 residues. The germline V gene has CDR1 MNHNS and CDR2 SASEGT. This CDR3 reads CASSAGKSTDTQYF. CDR3 DNA sequence: TGTGCCAGCTCCGCCGGGAAAAGCACAGATACGCAGTATTTT.

There are a few counts of this clone. V and J are TRBV7-2 and TRBJ2-7; D gene unclear. The germline gives CDR1 SGHTA, CDR2 FQGNSA. This CDR3 has 14 amino acids. Trimming removed 7 bases from V and 3 bases from J, with 16 bases in between. The DNA for the CDR3 is TGTGCCAGCACCCCCCCAGATAATCTCTACGAGCAGTACTTC. It is translated as CASTPPDNLYEQYF.

As regards this clone: Other DNA variants within this sample encode the same CDR3. The V gene is TRBV5-5, the J gene TRBJ2-1, with TRBD1 matching over 8 bases. The CDR3 contains 15 residues. The V gene end was trimmed by 0 bases and the J gene end by 4 bases; junction bases not matched to a gene: 3. CDR1 and CDR2 from the germline V gene are SGHKS and YYEKEE (reference sequence). Here the CDR3 DNA reads TGTGCCAGCAGCTTGGCAGGGGGCCTATACAATGAGCAGTTCTTC. Protein product: CASSLAGGLYNEQFF.

The chain carries TRBV2 and TRBJ2-1, with no clear D. The CDR3 consists of 13 residues. Germline assignment: CDR1 SNHLY and CDR2 FYNNEI. The V end was cut by 6 bases, the J end by 3 bases, with 9 bases between. In DNA form, the CDR3 reads TGTGCCAGCAGGCCCGGGTTCTACAATGAGCAGTTCTTC. This gives the protein CASRPGFYNEQFF.

This clone occurred once. The chain has TRBV9 and TRBJ1-1; the match to TRBD1 covers 9 bases. Germline assignment: CDR1 SGDLS and CDR2 YYNGEE. CDR3 length: 14 amino acids. Unmatched junction bases numbered 8, after V lost 3 bases and J lost 8 bases. CDR3 region: CASSAGDRASEAFF. In DNA, the CDR3 is TGTGCCAGCAGCGCAGGGGACAGGGCTAGCGAAGCTTTCTTT. Looking up the rest from reference TRBV9 and TRBJ1-1 gives the full variable domain: DSGVTQTPKHLITATGQRVTLRCSPRSGDLSVYWYQQSLDQGLQFLIQYYNGEERAKGNILERFSAQQFPDLHSELNLSSLELGDSALYFCASSAGDRASEAFFGQGTRLTVV.

The chain links TRBV18 to TRBJ2-1, with 11 bases lining up with TRBD1. CDR3 length: 19 residues. In germline, CDR1 is KGHSH, CDR2 LQKENI. V dropped 2 bases and J dropped 8; count of bases not matched to a gene: 17. CDR3 DNA: TGTGCCAGCTCACCATTTATCAGAACCCGGGACAGGGGGACGGATGAGCAGTTCTTC. Protein product: CASSPFIRTRDRGTDEQFF.

This clone was seen only once. The J gene is TRBJ2-7, the V gene TRBV6-1; D not certain. The CDR3 has 12 residues. V lost 3 bases and J lost 2, with 5 bases in between. The germline V gene encodes CDR1 MNHNS and CDR2 SASEGT. CDR3 residues: CASSDGTYEQYF. The DNA for the CDR3 is TGTGCCAGCAGTGACGGTACCTACGAGCAGTACTTC.

The J gene is TRBJ1-1, the V gene TRBV5-6; D is undetermined. Germline CDR1 reads SGHDT; CDR2 reads YYEEEE. The CDR3 contains 16 residues. V dropped 4 bases and J dropped 2 bases, with 18 bases sitting between them. CDR3 DNA: TGTGCCAGCAGCCTCGACCTAGGACTGTTAAACACTGAAGCTTTCTTT. It specifies CASSLDLGLLNTEAFF.

Points on this clone: The same CDR3 also results from other DNA sequences found in this sample. V usage is TRBV7-9 and J usage is TRBJ2-2; D unclear. The CDR3 is 14 amino acids. Germline CDR1 reads SEHNR; CDR2 reads FQNEAQ (reference sequence). Trimming removed 1 base at V and 1 base at J, with 4 bases between. The DNA for the CDR3 is TGTGCCAGCAGCTTAGGGCAGAACACCGGGGAGCTGTTTTTT. This sequence encodes CASSLGQNTGELFF.

The chain carries TRBV5-1 and TRBJ2-1; 8 bases fit TRBD1. CDR1 and CDR2 from the germline V gene are SGHRS and YFSETQ. With 0 bases clipped from V and 2 bases from J, the junction kept 4 bases outside the gene matches. The CDR3 extends over 16 amino acids. For the CDR3, the DNA is TGCGCCAGCAGCTTGGATGTGACAGGGGCCTACAATGAGCAGTTCTTC. This translates into CASSLDVTGAYNEQFF. The whole variable domain, remainder taken from reference TRBV5-1 and TRBJ2-1, is KAGVTQTPRYLIKTRGQQVTLSCSPISGHRSVSWYQQTPGQGLQFLFEYFSETQRNKGNFPGRFSGRQFSNSRSEMNVSTLELGDSALYLCASSLDVTGAYNEQFFGPGTRLTVL.